The T cell receptor (beta chain) under discussion was sequenced for a study of control samples from healthy donors and cancer patients. Trimming removed 1 base at V and 8 bases at J, with 8 bases between. The CDR3 is made up of 11 amino acids. Germline CDR1 is DFQATT and CDR2 is SNEGSKA (reference sequence). Profiling relied on immunoSEQ multiplex PCR, and the TCRdb table lists in-frame clones only, not all of them. Among tens of thousands of clones listed, over 90% were seen once. The clonotype was recovered from a woman in her 50s with head and neck cancer. Sequenced material: PBMCs. The chain has TRBV20-1 and TRBJ1-2; D uncertain. The CDR3 is CSARAPGGYTF. As DNA, the CDR3 is TGCAGTGCTAGAGCCCCAGGCGGCTACACCTTC.